Presented here are 32 T cell receptor beta chains from one specimen sequenced in a study of vaccination and CD4 T cells after COVID-19. No antigen has been assigned to these receptors. Sequenced with the Oncomine TCR Beta short-read assay was DNA taken from cultured CD4+ T cells. From the PCR reads, TCRdb called clonotypes with MiXCR, one entry per CDR3 protein. The sample yields roughly 6,600 distinct CDR3 sequences, 39% seen once. Indicated treatment: roughly 10-day PBMC culture with coronavirus spike peptide pools or control peptides (ViraFEST assay). CD4+ T lymphocytes from the unexposed donor were collected before the COVID-19 pandemic (2011-2018). The specimen was CD4+ T cells from blood, cultured in vitro. These receptors originate from a human donor in good health.

This clonotype has just a few counts. This chain uses TRBV6-2 or TRBV6-3 with TRBJ2-3; D not certain. CDR1 is MNHEY and CDR2 is SVGEGT in the germline V gene. This CDR3 is 14 amino acids long. V dropped 5 bases and J dropped 2 bases, with 11 bases sitting between them. This CDR3 reads CASSNLVSTDTQYF. CDR3 coding DNA: TGTGCCAGCAGTAACCTTGTCTCCACAGATACGCAGTATTTT.

This chain uses TRBV7-3 with TRBJ2-2, with 10 nucleotides matching TRBD2. Germline CDR1 is SGHTA and CDR2 is FQGTGA. This CDR3 spans 16 amino acids. The V gene end was trimmed by 5 bases and the J gene end by 6 bases; junction bases not matched to a gene: 9. The CDR3 here is CASSGTSGGDPGELFF. The DNA for the CDR3 is TGTGCCAGCAGCGGAACGAGCGGGGGGGACCCCGGGGAGCTGTTTTTT.

This chain joins TRBV7-2 and TRBJ2-3; possibly TRBD2 for D (6 bases). CDR1 is SGHTA and CDR2 is FQGNSA in the germline V gene. V lost 6 bases to trimming and J lost 2 bases, with 9 bases between them. This CDR3 contains 13 residues. The CDR3: CASSSGITDTQYF. CDR3 in DNA: TGTGCCAGCAGTAGCGGAATCACAGATACGCAGTATTTT.

About this clonotype itself: A read error may explain this, as a much larger clone is one base away. The gene calls are TRBV20-1 and TRBJ1-3; D unclear. CDR1 is DFQATT and CDR2 is SNEGSKA in the germline V gene (reference sequence). There are 15 residues in the CDR3. The CDR3 sequence is CSASPQVNSGSTIYF. The CDR3, as DNA: TGCAGTGCTTCCCCCCAGGTGAACTCTGGAAGCACCATATATTTT.

The DNA of the CDR3 is TGTGCCAGCGGGACAGGGAACAATCAGCCCCAGCATTTT. Protein: CASGTGNNQPQHF. The chain recombines TRBV27 with TRBJ1-5, with 9 bases aligning to TRBD1. J was trimmed by 3 bases and V by 8 bases; bases with no gene match: 2. The CDR3 has 13 amino acids. Germline V gene data show CDR1 as MNHEY and CDR2 as SMNVEV (reference sequence).

CDR3 nucleotides: TGTGCCAGCAGTTTTGTTTTAGCGGGGGACAATGAGCAGTTCTTC. This translates into CASSFVLAGDNEQFF. The V and J genes are TRBV27 and TRBJ2-1; TRBD2 aligns across 9 bases. The CDR3 runs to 15 residues. The germline V gene has CDR1 MNHEY and CDR2 SMNVEV (reference sequence). After removal of 3 bases from V and 5 bases from J, the junction contained 5 bases not matched to a gene.

This clonotype appeared a few times. The J gene is TRBJ1-5, the V gene TRBV20-1; 8 bases agree with TRBD1. This CDR3 contains 14 residues. Germline trimming cut 5 bases from V and 3 bases from J; bases unmatched to any gene: 6. Germline V CDR1 and CDR2: DFQATT, SNEGSKA (reference sequence). The CDR3 spells CSALPGQANQPQHF. The CDR3 DNA follows: TGCAGTGCTCTTCCGGGACAGGCCAATCAGCCCCAGCATTTT.

The chain has TRBV19 and TRBJ1-1; 8 positions match TRBD1. Per the germline V gene, CDR1 is LNHDA and CDR2 is SQIVND (reference sequence). The length of the CDR3 is 16 residues. After removal of 7 bases from V and 0 bases from J, the junction contained 10 bases not matched to a gene. CDR3 residues: CASTRRTGSMNTEAFF. Here the CDR3 DNA reads TGTGCCAGTACGAGAAGGACAGGGTCCATGAACACTGAAGCTTTCTTT.

The chain carries TRBV12-3 or TRBV12-4 and TRBJ1-2, with D possibly matching TRBD1 (5 bases). CDR3 length: 12 residues. Trimming cost V 2 bases and J 4 bases, with 5 bases left between them. This CDR3 reads CASSLTGYGYTF. The CDR3 region has the DNA TGTGCCAGCAGTTTAACAGGCTATGGCTACACCTTC.

This chain uses TRBV19 with TRBJ2-7; tentative D call: TRBD1 (7 bases). Germline CDR1 reads LNHDA; CDR2 reads SQIVND (reference sequence). Trimming pared 5 bases from V and 2 bases from J, leaving 19 bases between. The CDR3 totals 16 residues. The CDR3 sequence is CASSPLGGQRTYEQYF. CDR3 DNA sequence: TGTGCCAGTAGTCCCTTGGGGGGACAGCGGACCTACGAGCAGTACTTC.

The chain links TRBV19 to TRBJ1-1; a weak D match, TRBD1 (5 bases). Germline CDR1 reads LNHDA; CDR2 reads SQIVND (reference sequence). The V end was cut by 2 bases, the J end by 0 bases, with 13 bases between. The CDR3 spans 16 residues. Here the CDR3 DNA reads TGTGCCAGTAGTATAAGAGGACACAAGGTGAACACTGAAGCTTTCTTT. Translating gives CASSIRGHKVNTEAFF.

This clonotype turned up a few times. The gene calls are TRBV6-1 and TRBJ1-6, with D possibly being TRBD1 (6 bases). The CDR3 extends over 13 amino acids. V lost 4 bases and J lost 9, with 10 bases in between. Germline CDR1 and CDR2: MNHNS and SASEGT. CDR3: CASSVEGVSPLHF. In DNA form, the CDR3 reads TGTGCCAGCAGTGTCGAGGGGGTTTCACCCCTCCACTTT.

The V gene is TRBV6-5, the J gene TRBJ1-2; TRBD1 might be the D (6 bases). CDR3 length: 12 amino acids. Germline V gene data show CDR1 as MNHEY and CDR2 as SVGAGI. V lost 4 bases, J lost 7 bases, and 10 bases lay in between. CDR3 coding DNA: TGTGCCAGCAGTTCCACAGGGTTTGGCTACACCTTC. Amino acid sequence: CASSSTGFGYTF.

The chain recombines TRBV7-9 with TRBJ1-2; the D is unclear. Germline loops: CDR1 SEHNR, CDR2 FQNEAQ (reference sequence). V shed 3 bases and J shed 0 bases, with 11 bases lying between them. The CDR3 totals 15 residues. CDR3 nucleotides: TGTGCCAGCAGCTTTATGGGGTTATCTAACTATGGCTACACCTTC. Its protein is CASSFMGLSNYGYTF.

This chain joins TRBV7-6 and TRBJ1-1; no definite D call. V was shortened by 1 base and J by 2 bases, with 5 bases between the two germline ends. In germline, CDR1 is SGHVS, CDR2 FNYEAQ. The length of the CDR3 is 13 residues. The CDR3 sequence: CASSLEQNTEAFF. Here the CDR3 DNA reads TGTGCCAGCAGCTTAGAACAAAACACTGAAGCTTTCTTT.

This clonotype was seen only a few times. The chain uses TRBV20-1 and TRBJ2-1; D may be TRBD1 (6 bases). CDR1 and CDR2 (germline): DFQATT, SNEGSKA (reference sequence). V was clipped by 1 base and J by 8 bases, with 18 bases between them. This CDR3 is 15 amino acids long. In DNA form, the CDR3 reads TGCAGTGCTAGAGGTTTAGAGGACAGTTCCTATGAGCAGTTCTTC. It yields the protein CSARGLEDSSYEQFF.

This clonotype was seen a few times. The chain joins TRBV7-3 to TRBJ1-1; D gene ambiguous. V lost 2 bases and J 5 bases, leaving 15 bases between the germline ends. The CDR3 loop spans 15 amino acids. Per the germline V gene, CDR1 is SGHTA and CDR2 is FQGTGA. CDR3 bases: TGTGCCAGCAGCTTATACCCTGGGTCTGGGACTGAAGCTTTCTTT. Translated, it gives CASSLYPGSGTEAFF.

The sample holds a few counts of this clonotype. V and J are TRBV10-1 and TRBJ2-1, with D perhaps TRBD1 or TRBD2 (6 bases each). CDR1 and CDR2 from the germline V gene are WNHNN and SYGVQD (reference sequence). The CDR3 is 13 residues long. Trimming shortened V by 5 bases and J by 5 bases, and 10 bases separated the two germline ends. The CDR3 is CASSWGANNEQFF. DNA of the CDR3: TGCGCCAGCAGTTGGGGGGCGAACAATGAGCAGTTCTTC.

This clonotype was counted only a few times. The chain couples TRBV10-3 to TRBJ1-4; 8 bases align to TRBD1. From germline, CDR1 is ENHRY and CDR2 SYGVKD. There are 14 residues in the CDR3. With 10 bases clipped from V and 7 bases from J, the junction kept 11 bases outside the gene matches. CDR3 sequence reads: CARGPGGASEKLFF. CDR3 bases: TGTGCCAGGGGCCCAGGGGGCGCGAGTGAAAAACTGTTTTTT.

CDR3 loop: CASSLAGASSYEQYF. The CDR3 DNA reads as TGTGCCAGCAGCTTGGCCGGGGCTAGCAGCTACGAGCAGTACTTC. V gene TRBV5-6 combines with J gene TRBJ2-7; D may match TRBD1 or TRBD2 (5 bases each). CDR3 length: 15 amino acids. Trimming removed 0 bases at V and 3 bases at J, with 13 bases between. CDR1 is SGHDT and CDR2 is YYEEEE in the germline V gene.

The V gene is TRBV12-3 or TRBV12-4, the J gene TRBJ1-2; D might be TRBD1 (6 bases). The CDR3 is 17 amino acids. V lost 1 base to trimming and J lost 8 bases, with 23 bases between them. CDR3 coding DNA: TGTGCCAGCAGTTTAGGATGGGGGCAGGGACCGCGAAGCGGCTACACCTTC. It codes for CASSLGWGQGPRSGYTF.

This clonotype occurred a few times. This sequence joins TRBV5-8 and TRBJ1-5; D is unresolved. Germline assignment: CDR1 SGHTS and CDR2 YDEGEE. CDR3 length: 15 amino acids. The V gene lost 4 bases and the J gene lost 4 bases, with 15 bases spanning the gap. The CDR3 DNA is TGTGCCAGCAGCAAAACCGGCTCAGAGAATCAGCCCCAGCATTTT. It specifies CASSKTGSENQPQHF.

The rearrangement links TRBV6-1 to TRBJ2-6, with D hard to call. The CDR3 covers 12 residues. The V gene's germline CDR1 is MNHNS and CDR2 SASEGT. V was clipped by 10 bases and J by 0 bases, with 4 bases between them. In DNA, the CDR3 is TGTGCCACCGACTCTGGGGCCAACGTCCTGACTTTC. Translation: CATDSGANVLTF.

This chain links TRBV6-2 or TRBV6-3 with TRBJ1-1, with 9 bases fitting TRBD1. Germline V gives CDR1 MNHEY, CDR2 SVGEGT. V lost 6 bases, J lost 11 bases, and 10 bases stayed unmatched. There are 13 residues in the CDR3. In nucleotides, the CDR3 is TGTGCCAGCAGGAAGACAGGGGGGCCACGGGCTTTCTTT. It encodes CASRKTGGPRAFF.

This clonotype was found a few times. The V gene is TRBV1, the J gene TRBJ1-1. TRBV1 is marked as a pseudogene. The CDR3 spans 16 residues. This CDR3 is CTSSKDRSTTRGGAFF. The CDR3 DNA reads TGCACCAGCAGCAAAGACAGATCCACAACACGGGGAGGAGCTTTCTTT.

This clonotype appeared once. The DNA for the CDR3 is TGTGCCAGCAGCCAAGATTCACGGAGGCCCCAGCATTTT. It translates to CASSQDSRRPQHF. The chain is built from TRBV3-1 and TRBJ1-5; the D is unclear. The CDR3 is made up of 13 amino acids. CDR1 LGHDT and CDR2 YNNKEL come from the germline V gene (reference sequence). V lost 0 bases to trimming and J lost 9 bases, with 9 bases between them.

The chain joins TRBV6-5 to TRBJ1-2; tentatively, D is TRBD1 (5 bases). The V and J ends lost 2 bases and 8 bases respectively, with 15 bases between them. CDR3 length equals 14 residues. Germline CDR1 reads MNHEY; CDR2 reads SVGAGI. The CDR3 sequence: CASSYGQVQGGYTF. The CDR3, as DNA: TGTGCCAGCAGTTACGGGCAGGTTCAGGGAGGCTACACCTTC.

The table lists this clonotype with a few counts. The CDR3 is CSAYRLAGNQETQYF. The CDR3 DNA is TGCAGTGCATATCGACTAGCGGGGAACCAAGAGACCCAGTACTTC. J is TRBJ2-5 and V is TRBV20-1; 11 bases are shared with TRBD2. V shed 6 bases and J 0 bases; nucleotides not matched to a gene: 6. Germline V CDR1 and CDR2: DFQATT, SNEGSKA (reference sequence). The CDR3 is 15 amino acids.

V gene TRBV6-4 combines with J gene TRBJ1-5, with D possibly matching TRBD1 (5 bases). The V and J ends lost 5 bases and 7 bases respectively, with 12 bases between them. CDR1 and CDR2 (germline): MRHNA, SNTAGT. The CDR3 has 13 amino acids. CDR3 DNA: TGTGCCAGCAGTCTAGGGGAGGACCAGCCCCAGCATTTT. It is translated as CASSLGEDQPQHF.

The chain's CDR3 is CASSRQGNTGELFF. The DNA of the CDR3 is TGTGCCAGCAGTAGACAGGGAAACACCGGGGAGCTGTTTTTT. The J gene is TRBJ2-2, the V gene TRBV12-3 or TRBV12-4; TRBD1 agrees at 7 bases. V shed 5 bases, J shed 2 bases, and the junction held 2 bases outside the gene matches. CDR3 length equals 14 residues.

By frequency in the sample, this clonotype is hyperexpanded (1% or more). This chain uses TRBV15 with TRBJ1-5, with TRBD1 as a possible D gene (6 bases). V lost 0 bases and J lost 13, with 13 bases in between. This CDR3 has 13 residues. Germline CDR1 LNHNV, CDR2 YYDKDF (reference sequence). The CDR3 nucleotides are TGTGCCACCAGCAGAGATCGGGGGGACATTCAGCATTTT. Translation: CATSRDRGDIQHF.

This clonotype has just a few counts. The V and J genes are TRBV6-5 and TRBJ1-6, with a weak D call TRBD1 (5 bases). The CDR3 spans 17 residues. Trimming cost V 0 bases and J 5 bases, with 14 bases left between them. The germline CDR1 and CDR2 sequences are MNHEY and SVGAGI. This chain's CDR3 is CASSYSTAIGDNSPLHF. For the CDR3, the DNA is TGTGCCAGCAGTTACTCAACGGCTATAGGGGATAATTCACCCCTCCACTTT.